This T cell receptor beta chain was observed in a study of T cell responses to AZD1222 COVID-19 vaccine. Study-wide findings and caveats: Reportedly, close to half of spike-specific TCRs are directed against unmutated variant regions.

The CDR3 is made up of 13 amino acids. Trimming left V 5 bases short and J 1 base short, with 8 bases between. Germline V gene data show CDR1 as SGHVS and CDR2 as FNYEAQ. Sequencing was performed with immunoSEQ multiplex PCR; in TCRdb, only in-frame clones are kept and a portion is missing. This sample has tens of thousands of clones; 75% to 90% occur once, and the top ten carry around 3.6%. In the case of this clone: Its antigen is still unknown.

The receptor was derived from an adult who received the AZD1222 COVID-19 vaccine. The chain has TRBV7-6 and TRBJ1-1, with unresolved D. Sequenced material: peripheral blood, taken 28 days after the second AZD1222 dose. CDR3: CASSANKNTEAFF. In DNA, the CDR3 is TGTGCCAGCAGCGCAAACAAGAACACTGAAGCTTTCTTT.